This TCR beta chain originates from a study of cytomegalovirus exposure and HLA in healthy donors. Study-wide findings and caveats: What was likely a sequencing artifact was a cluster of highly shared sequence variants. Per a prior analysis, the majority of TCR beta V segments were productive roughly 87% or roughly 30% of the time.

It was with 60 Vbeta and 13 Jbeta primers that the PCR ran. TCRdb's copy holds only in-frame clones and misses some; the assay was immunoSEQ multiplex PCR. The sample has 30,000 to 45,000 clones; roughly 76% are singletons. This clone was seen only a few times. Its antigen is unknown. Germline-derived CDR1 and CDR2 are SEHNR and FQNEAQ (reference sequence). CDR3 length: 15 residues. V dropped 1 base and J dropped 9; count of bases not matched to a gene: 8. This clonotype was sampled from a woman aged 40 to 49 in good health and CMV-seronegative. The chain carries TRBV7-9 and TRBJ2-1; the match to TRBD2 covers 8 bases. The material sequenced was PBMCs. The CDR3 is CASSLGPAGASEQFF. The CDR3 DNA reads TGTGCCAGCAGCTTAGGTCCAGCGGGGGCGAGTGAGCAGTTCTTC. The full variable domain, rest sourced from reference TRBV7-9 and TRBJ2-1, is DTGVSQNPRHKITKRGQNVTFRCDPISEHNRLYWYRQTLGQGPEFLTYFQNEAQLEKSRLLSDRFSAERPKGSFSTLEIQRTEQGDSAMYLCASSLGPAGASEQFFGPGTRLTVL.